Sequencing of this T cell receptor (beta chain) was carried out in a study of control samples from healthy donors and cancer patients. The data were produced by immunoSEQ multiplex PCR, yet TCRdb's version contains in-frame clones alone and is incomplete. The sample consists of some 130,000 clones, 80% to 95% of them appearing once. Sequenced: blood. This receptor was taken from a man aged 35 to 55 in good health.

The chain's CDR3 is CASSDPGQSTDTQYF. CDR3 bases: TGTGCCAGCAGCGATCCGGGACAGAGTACAGATACGCAGTATTTT. This chain uses TRBV9 with TRBJ2-3; 7 nucleotides agree with TRBD1. The CDR3 has 15 amino acids. CDR1 is SGDLS, CDR2 YYNGEE, per germline. The ends lost 3 bases at V and 3 bases at J; junction bases unmatched: 7. Complete variable domain (other parts from reference TRBV9 and TRBJ2-3): DSGVTQTPKHLITATGQRVTLRCSPRSGDLSVYWYQQSLDQGLQFLIQYYNGEERAKGNILERFSAQQFPDLHSELNLSSLELGDSALYFCASSDPGQSTDTQYFGPGTRLTVL.